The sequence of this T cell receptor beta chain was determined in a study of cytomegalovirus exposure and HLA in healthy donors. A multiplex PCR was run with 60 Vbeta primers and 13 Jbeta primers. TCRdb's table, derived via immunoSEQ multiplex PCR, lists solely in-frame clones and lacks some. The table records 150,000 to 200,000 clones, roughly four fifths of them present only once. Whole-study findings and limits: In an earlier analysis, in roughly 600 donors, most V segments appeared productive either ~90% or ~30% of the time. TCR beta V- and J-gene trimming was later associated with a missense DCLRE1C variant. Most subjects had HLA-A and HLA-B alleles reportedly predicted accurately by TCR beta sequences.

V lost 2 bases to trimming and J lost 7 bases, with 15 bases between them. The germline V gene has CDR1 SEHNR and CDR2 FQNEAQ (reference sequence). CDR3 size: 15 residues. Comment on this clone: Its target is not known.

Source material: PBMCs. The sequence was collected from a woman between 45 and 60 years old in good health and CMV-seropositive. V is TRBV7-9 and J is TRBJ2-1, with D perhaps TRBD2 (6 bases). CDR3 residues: CASSLSAGRENEQFF. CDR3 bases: TGTGCCAGCAGCTTAAGCGCGGGAAGAGAGAATGAGCAGTTCTTC.